The sequence of this T cell receptor (beta chain) was determined in a study of blood T cell repertoires in COVID-19. Study context: Donors in the United States, Italy and Spain gave samples during acute or convalescent COVID-19. T cells, B-cell-depleted T cells, or PBMCs provided the cDNA or gDNA that served as material.

V shed 2 bases and J shed 4 bases, with 11 bases lying between them. The germline V gene has CDR1 MNHNS and CDR2 SASEGT. The CDR3 spans 14 residues. Seattle participants joined during active infection and were tracked over time. Authors' analysis steps: Estimates of nucleated cell counts were drawn from the amplification of reference gene primers. Measured with immunoSEQ multiplex PCR; TCRdb has only the in-frame clones, and not every one. Clonal size and the V and J genes are those of that table, whereas D and trimming came from the DNA. The data show around 300,000 clones, around 91% seen once. This sequence was found in a woman aged 40-49 years with COVID-19, enrolled during active disease. This rearrangement joins TRBV6-1 to TRBJ1-1; D uncertain. The sample was peripheral blood. The CDR3, as DNA: TGTGCCAGCAGTGAAATACCCGCGAGCACTGAAGCTTTCTTT. Its protein product is CASSEIPASTEAFF.